The clone carrying this TCR beta chain was detected only once. The data were taken from a study of blood T cell repertoires in COVID-19. About the study: The origin of the acute and convalescent COVID-19 samples was the United States, Italy and Spain.

The authors' processing: The assay estimated nucleated cells by amplifying reference gene primers. Repertoires were generated with immunoSEQ multiplex PCR, while TCRdb's copy carries only in-frame clones and drops some. The DNA was the basis for D and trimming; V, J and clone size are from that table. The sample records some 220,000 clones, 70% to 90% being singletons. Germline CDR1 reads SGHTS; CDR2 reads YDEGEE. V gave up 4 bases and J gave up 4 bases; unmatched junction bases: 1. The CDR3 totals 13 residues. The V and J genes are TRBV5-8 and TRBJ2-5, with 10 bases matching TRBD2. The sequence came from a man in his forties or fifties who had recovered from COVID-19. Sequencing was performed on peripheral blood. The CDR3 DNA reads as TGTGCCAGCAGCCGACTAGCGGGAGAGACCCAGTACTTC. Translation gives CASSRLAGETQYF.